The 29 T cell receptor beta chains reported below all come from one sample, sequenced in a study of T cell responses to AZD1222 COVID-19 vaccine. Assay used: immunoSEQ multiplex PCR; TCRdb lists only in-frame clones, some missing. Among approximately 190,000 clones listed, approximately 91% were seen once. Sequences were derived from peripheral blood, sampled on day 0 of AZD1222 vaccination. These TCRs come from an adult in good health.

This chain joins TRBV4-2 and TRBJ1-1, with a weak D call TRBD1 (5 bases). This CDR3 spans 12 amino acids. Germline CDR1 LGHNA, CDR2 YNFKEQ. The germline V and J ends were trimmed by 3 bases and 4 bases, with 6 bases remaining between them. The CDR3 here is CASSQGPTEAFF. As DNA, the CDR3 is TGTGCCAGCAGCCAGGGGCCCACTGAAGCTTTCTTT.

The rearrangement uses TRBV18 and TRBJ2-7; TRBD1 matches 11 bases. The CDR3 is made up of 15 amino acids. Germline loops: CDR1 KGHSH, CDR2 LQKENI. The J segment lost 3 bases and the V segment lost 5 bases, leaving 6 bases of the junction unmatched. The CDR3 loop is CASSSGQGVYYEQYF. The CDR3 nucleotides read TGTGCCAGCTCATCGGGACAGGGGGTCTACTACGAGCAGTACTTC.

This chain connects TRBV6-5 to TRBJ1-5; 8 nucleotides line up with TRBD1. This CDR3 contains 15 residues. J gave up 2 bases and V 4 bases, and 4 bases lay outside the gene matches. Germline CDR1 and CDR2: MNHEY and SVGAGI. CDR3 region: CASSFGQGGNQPQHF. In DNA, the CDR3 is TGTGCCAGCAGTTTTGGACAGGGTGGCAATCAGCCCCAGCATTTT.

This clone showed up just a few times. The CDR3 region is CASSSKTGNLVGKLFF. The CDR3 DNA follows: TGTGCCAGCAGTTCAAAGACAGGGAATCTGGTCGGAAAACTGTTTTTT. This chain connects TRBV6-5 to TRBJ1-4; 7 bases align to TRBD1. V was clipped by 4 bases and J by 10 bases; unmatched bases: 15. This CDR3 comprises 16 residues. Germline V CDR1 and CDR2: MNHEY, SVGAGI.

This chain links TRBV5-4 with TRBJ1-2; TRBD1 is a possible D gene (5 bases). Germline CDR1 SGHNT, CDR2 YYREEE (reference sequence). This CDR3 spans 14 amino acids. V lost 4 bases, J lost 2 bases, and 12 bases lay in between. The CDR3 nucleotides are TGTGCCAGCAGCGGATGGGGCGCAAACTATGGCTACACCTTC. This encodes CASSGWGANYGYTF.

CDR3 amino acids: CASSLRSRSSGNTIYF. The CDR3 DNA reads TGTGCCAGCAGCTTAAGATCCCGGTCCTCTGGAAACACCATATATTTT. The chain carries TRBV7-2 and TRBJ1-3; D is ambiguous. The germline gives CDR1 SGHTA, CDR2 FQGNSA. The CDR3 extends over 16 amino acids. The V and J ends lost 2 bases and 0 bases respectively, with 11 bases between them. Full variable domain (outside the CDR3, taken from reference TRBV7-2 and TRBJ1-3): GAGVSQSPSNKVTEKGKDVELRCDPISGHTALYWYRQSLGQGLEFLIYFQGNSAPDKSGLPSDRFSAERTGGSVSTLTIQRTQQEDSAVYLCASSLRSRSSGNTIYFGEGSWLTVV.

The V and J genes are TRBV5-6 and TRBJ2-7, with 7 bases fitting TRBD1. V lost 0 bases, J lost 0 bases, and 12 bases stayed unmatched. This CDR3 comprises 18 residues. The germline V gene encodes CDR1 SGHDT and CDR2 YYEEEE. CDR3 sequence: CASSLAATRGLSSYEQYF. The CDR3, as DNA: TGTGCCAGCAGCTTGGCAGCAACTAGGGGGCTAAGCTCCTACGAGCAGTACTTC.

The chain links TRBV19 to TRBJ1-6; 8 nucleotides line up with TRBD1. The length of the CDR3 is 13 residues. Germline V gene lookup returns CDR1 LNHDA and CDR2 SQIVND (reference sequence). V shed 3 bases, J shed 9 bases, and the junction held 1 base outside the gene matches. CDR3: CASSIDRGSPLHF. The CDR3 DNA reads TGTGCCAGTAGTATCGACAGGGGTTCACCCCTCCACTTT.

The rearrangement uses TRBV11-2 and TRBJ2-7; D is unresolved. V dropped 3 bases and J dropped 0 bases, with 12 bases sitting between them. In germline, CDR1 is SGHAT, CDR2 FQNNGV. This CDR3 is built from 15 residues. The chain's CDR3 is CASSLAPQSSYEQYF. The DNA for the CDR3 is TGTGCCAGCAGCTTGGCCCCTCAAAGCTCCTACGAGCAGTACTTC.

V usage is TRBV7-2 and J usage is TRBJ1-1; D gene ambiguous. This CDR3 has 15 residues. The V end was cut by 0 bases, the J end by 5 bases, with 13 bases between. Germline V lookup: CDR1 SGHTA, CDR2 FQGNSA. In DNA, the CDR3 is TGTGCCAGCAGCTTAGCGCCGGGTGTAGAAACTGAAGCTTTCTTT. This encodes CASSLAPGVETEAFF.

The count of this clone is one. CDR3 in DNA: TGTGCCACCAGCAGAGATTCCGGGGGCCATACGCAGTATTTT. Protein: CATSRDSGGHTQYF. V usage is TRBV15 and J usage is TRBJ2-3; the D gene could be TRBD1 or TRBD2 (6 bases each). Trimming removed 0 bases from V and 7 bases from J, with 11 bases in between. Germline assignment: CDR1 LNHNV and CDR2 YYDKDF (reference sequence). The CDR3 is 14 residues long.

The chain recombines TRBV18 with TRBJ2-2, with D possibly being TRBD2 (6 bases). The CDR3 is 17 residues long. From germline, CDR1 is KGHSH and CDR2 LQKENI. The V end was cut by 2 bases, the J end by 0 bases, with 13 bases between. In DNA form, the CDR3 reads TGTGCCAGCTCACCAATCCGGGACTCTCCGAACACCGGGGAGCTGTTTTTT. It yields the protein CASSPIRDSPNTGELFF.

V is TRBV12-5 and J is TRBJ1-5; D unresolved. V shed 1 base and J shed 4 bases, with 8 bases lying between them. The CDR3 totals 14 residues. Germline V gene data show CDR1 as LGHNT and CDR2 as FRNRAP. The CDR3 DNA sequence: TGTGCTAGTGGTTTGGGGCAGAGAAATCAGCCCCAGCATTTT. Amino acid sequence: CASGLGQRNQPQHF.

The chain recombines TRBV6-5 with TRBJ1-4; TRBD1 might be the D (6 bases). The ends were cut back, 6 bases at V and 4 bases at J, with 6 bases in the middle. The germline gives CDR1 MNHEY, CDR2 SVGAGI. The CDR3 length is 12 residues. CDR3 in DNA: TGTGCCAGCAGCAGGGGTAATGAAAAACTGTTTTTT. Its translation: CASSRGNEKLFF.

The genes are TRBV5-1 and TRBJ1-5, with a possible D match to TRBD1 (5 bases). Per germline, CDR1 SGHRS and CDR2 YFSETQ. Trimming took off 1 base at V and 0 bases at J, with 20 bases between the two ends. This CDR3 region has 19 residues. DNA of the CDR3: TGCGCCAGCAGCTTGAGGGCAGTCCAAAAGGGGTATAGCAATCAGCCCCAGCATTTT. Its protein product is CASSLRAVQKGYSNQPQHF.

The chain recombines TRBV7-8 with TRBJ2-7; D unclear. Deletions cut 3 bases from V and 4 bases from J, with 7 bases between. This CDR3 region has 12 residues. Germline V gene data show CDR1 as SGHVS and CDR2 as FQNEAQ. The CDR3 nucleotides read TGTGCCAGCAGCTTGACACAGTACGAGCAGTACTTC. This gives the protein CASSLTQYEQYF.

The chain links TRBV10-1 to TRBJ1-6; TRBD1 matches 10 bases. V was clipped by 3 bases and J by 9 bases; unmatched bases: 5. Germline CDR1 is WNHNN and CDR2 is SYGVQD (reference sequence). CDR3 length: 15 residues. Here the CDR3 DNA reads TGCGCCAGCAGTGACAAACGGGACAGGGGTTCACCCCTCCACTTT. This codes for CASSDKRDRGSPLHF.

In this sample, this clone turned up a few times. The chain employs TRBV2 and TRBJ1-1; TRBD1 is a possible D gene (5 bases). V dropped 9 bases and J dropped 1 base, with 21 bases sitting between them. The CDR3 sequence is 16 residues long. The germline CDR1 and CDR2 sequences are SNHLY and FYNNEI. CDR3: CARRGGSRSPNTEAFF. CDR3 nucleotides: TGTGCCAGGCGGGGGGGGAGCCGTAGCCCGAACACTGAAGCTTTCTTT.

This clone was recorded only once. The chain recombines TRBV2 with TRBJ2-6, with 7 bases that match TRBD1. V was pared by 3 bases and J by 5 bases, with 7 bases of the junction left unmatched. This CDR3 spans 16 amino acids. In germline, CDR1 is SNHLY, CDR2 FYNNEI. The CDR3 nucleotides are TGTGCCAGCAGTGACCTGGGACAGCCTCGGGCCAACGTCCTGACTTTC. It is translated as CASSDLGQPRANVLTF.

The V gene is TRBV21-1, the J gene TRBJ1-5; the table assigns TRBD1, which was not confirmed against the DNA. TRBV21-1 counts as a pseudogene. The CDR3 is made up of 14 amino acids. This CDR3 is CASLRRHCNQPQHF. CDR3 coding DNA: TGTGCCAGCCTACGAAGACACTGCAATCAGCCCCAGCATTTT.

The CDR3 region has the DNA TGTGCCAGCAGCTTAAATCAAGGTCAGCCCCAGCATTTT. Residues: CASSLNQGQPQHF. The chain links TRBV7-9 to TRBJ1-5; unclear D gene. The ends were cut back, 2 bases at V and 6 bases at J, with 8 bases in the middle. CDR3 length: 13 amino acids. Germline values: CDR1 SEHNR, CDR2 FQNEAQ (reference sequence).

The CDR3 DNA reads TGTGCCAGCAGCCAAGAGGGACTAGCGGGAGTCCGTACGTACTTC. As protein: CASSQEGLAGVRTYF. This chain links TRBV14 with TRBJ2-5, with TRBD2 matching over 14 bases. V lost 0 bases to trimming and J lost 13 bases; unmatched junction nucleotides: 7. The germline gives CDR1 SGHDN, CDR2 FVKESK. The CDR3 is made up of 15 amino acids.

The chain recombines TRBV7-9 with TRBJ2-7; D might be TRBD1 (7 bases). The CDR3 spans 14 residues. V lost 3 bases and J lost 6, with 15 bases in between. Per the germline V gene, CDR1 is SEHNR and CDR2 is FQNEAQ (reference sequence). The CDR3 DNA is TGTGCCAGCAGCTTGGTGCAGGGGGGAAGCGAGCAGTACTTC. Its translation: CASSLVQGGSEQYF.

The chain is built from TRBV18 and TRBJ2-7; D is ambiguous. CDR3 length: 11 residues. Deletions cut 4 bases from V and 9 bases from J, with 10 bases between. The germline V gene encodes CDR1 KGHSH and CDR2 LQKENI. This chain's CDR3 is CASSQSDGQYF. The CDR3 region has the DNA TGTGCCAGCTCACAATCGGACGGGCAGTACTTC.

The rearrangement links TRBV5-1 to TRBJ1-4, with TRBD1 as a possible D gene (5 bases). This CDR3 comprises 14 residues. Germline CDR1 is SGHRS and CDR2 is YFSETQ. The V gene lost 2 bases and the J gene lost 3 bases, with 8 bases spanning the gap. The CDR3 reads CASSFSQANEKLFF. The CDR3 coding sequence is TGCGCCAGCAGCTTTTCACAGGCTAATGAAAAACTGTTTTTT.

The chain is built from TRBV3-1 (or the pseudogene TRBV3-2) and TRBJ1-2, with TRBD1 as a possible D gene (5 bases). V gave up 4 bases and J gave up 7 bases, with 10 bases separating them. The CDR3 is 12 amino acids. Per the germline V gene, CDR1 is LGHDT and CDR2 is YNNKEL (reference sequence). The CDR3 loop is CASSLGGGGYTF. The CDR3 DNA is TGTGCCAGCAGCCTCGGGGGTGGTGGCTACACCTTC.

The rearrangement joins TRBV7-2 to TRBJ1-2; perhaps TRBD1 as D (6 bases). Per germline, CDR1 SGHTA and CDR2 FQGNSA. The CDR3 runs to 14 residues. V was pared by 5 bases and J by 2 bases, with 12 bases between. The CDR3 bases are TGTGCCAGCAGCACCCAGGGGACCAACTATGGCTACACCTTC. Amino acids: CASSTQGTNYGYTF.

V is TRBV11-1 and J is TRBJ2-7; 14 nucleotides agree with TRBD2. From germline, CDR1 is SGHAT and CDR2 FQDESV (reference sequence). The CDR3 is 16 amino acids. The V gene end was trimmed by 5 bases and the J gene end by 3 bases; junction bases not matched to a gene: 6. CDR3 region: CASSQGLAGANYEQYF. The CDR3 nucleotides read TGTGCCAGCAGCCAGGGACTAGCGGGAGCTAACTACGAGCAGTACTTC.

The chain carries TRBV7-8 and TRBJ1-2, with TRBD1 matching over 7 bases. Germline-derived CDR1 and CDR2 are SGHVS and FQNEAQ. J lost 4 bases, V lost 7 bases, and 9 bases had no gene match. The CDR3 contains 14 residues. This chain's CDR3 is CASTKQGFSYGYTF. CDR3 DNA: TGTGCCAGCACCAAACAGGGGTTTAGCTATGGCTACACCTTC. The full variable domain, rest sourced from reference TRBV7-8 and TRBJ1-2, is GAGVSQSPRYKVAKRGQDVALRCDPISGHVSLFWYQQALGQGPEFLTYFQNEAQLDKSGLPSDRFFAERPEGSVSTLKIQRTQQEDSAVYLCASTKQGFSYGYTFGSGTRLTVV.